This entry lists 10 T cell receptor beta chains sequenced from one sample in a study of blood T cell repertoires in COVID-19. TCRdb keeps only in-frame clones here, not all; method: immunoSEQ multiplex PCR. The sample comprises 88,000 or so clones, almost 85% of which are singletons, and approximately 12% rests with the top ten. Material: peripheral blood. These receptors all stem from a man of 80 years or more with acute or convalescent COVID-19.

The chain uses TRBV27 and TRBJ1-2; D remains unclear. Germline V lookup: CDR1 MNHEY, CDR2 SMNVEV (reference sequence). The CDR3 is made up of 16 amino acids. V lost 2 bases and J 2 bases, leaving 15 bases between the germline ends. CDR3 in DNA: TGTGCCAGCAGTTTACGCGTAAGCTATTCCAACTATGGCTACACCTTC. Protein sequence: CASSLRVSYSNYGYTF.

This chain uses TRBV5-4 with TRBJ2-7; D is perhaps TRBD2 (5 bases). V was trimmed by 4 bases and J by 5 bases, leaving 16 bases between them. Germline CDR1 SGHNT, CDR2 YYREEE (reference sequence). This CDR3 is 14 amino acids long. The CDR3 DNA follows: TGTGCCAGCAGCACCGGAGGATTTAGCGACGAGCAGTACTTC. It encodes CASSTGGFSDEQYF.

Note on this clone: The junction differs from germline at one of its ends, possibly a read error. V is TRBV7-7 and J is TRBJ1-4; no firm D call. CDR1 is SSHAT and CDR2 is FNYEAQ in the germline V gene (reference sequence). The CDR3 contains 15 residues. DNA of the CDR3: TGTGCTAGCAGCTTAAGCGGTGCAACTAATGAAAAACTGTTTTTT. Its protein is CASSLSGATNEKLFF.

V is TRBV7-2 and J is TRBJ1-2; no definite D call. The CDR3 extends over 15 amino acids. Germline CDR1 and CDR2: SGHTA and FQGNSA. V was trimmed by 5 bases and J by 4 bases, leaving 17 bases between them. The CDR3 DNA reads TGTGCCAGCAGCCGCCGATCAGAGACGGGCTATGGCTACACCTTC. This translates into CASSRRSETGYGYTF.

This chain links TRBV30 with TRBJ1-5; no clear D gene. Trimming took 2 bases from V and 2 from J, leaving 10 bases between them. The germline CDR1 and CDR2 sequences are GTSNPN and SVGIG (reference sequence). The CDR3 contains 14 residues. CDR3 DNA: TGTGCCTGGAGTCGGGGTTCGGGCAATCAGCCCCAGCATTTT. It encodes CAWSRGSGNQPQHF.

This chain connects TRBV7-9 to TRBJ2-7, with a tentative D call TRBD2 (7 bases). CDR1 is SEHNR and CDR2 is FQNEAQ in the germline V gene (reference sequence). The CDR3 contains 15 residues. V lost 4 bases and J lost 0, with 13 bases in between. The CDR3 nucleotides read TGTGCCAGCAGCTCGGGCGGGGGCATCTCCTACGAGCAGTACTTC. Protein sequence: CASSSGGGISYEQYF.

The rearrangement uses TRBV6-6 and TRBJ2-7; D call uncertain. Looked up from germline, CDR1 is MNHNY and CDR2 is SVGAGI (reference sequence). The CDR3 covers 15 residues. The V end lost 4 bases, the J end lost 1 base, and 14 bases lay between the germline ends. In DNA form, the CDR3 reads TGTGCCAGCAGTTCAGACACCAATTTTTCCTACGAGCAGTACTTC. Its translation is CASSSDTNFSYEQYF.

The sample holds one count of this clone. This chain connects TRBV18 to TRBJ1-3; perhaps TRBD1 as D (5 bases). Germline CDR1 reads KGHSH; CDR2 reads LQKENI. The CDR3 is made up of 15 amino acids. V lost 3 bases to trimming and J lost 0 bases, with 9 bases between them. CDR3 in amino acids: CASSPRDSSGNTIYF. The CDR3 nucleotides read TGTGCCAGCTCACCCCGAGACAGCTCTGGAAACACCATATATTTT.

The rearrangement joins TRBV12-3 or TRBV12-4 to TRBJ2-7; perhaps TRBD1 as D (7 bases). CDR3 length: 13 residues. Between the trimmed V and J ends, which lost 5 bases and 9 bases, there was a span of 17 bases. The DNA of the CDR3 is TGTGCCAGCAGTCCCAGGGGGGAATTGGGGCAGTACTTC. As protein: CASSPRGELGQYF.

This clone appeared a single time. The chain combines TRBV3-1 (or the pseudogene TRBV3-2) with TRBJ1-6; D may be TRBD1 (6 bases). CDR3 size: 14 residues. V dropped 5 bases and J dropped 9 bases, with 14 bases sitting between them. Germline CDR1 is LGHDT and CDR2 is YNNKEL (reference sequence). The CDR3, as DNA: TGTGCCAGCAGCTGGGACACGACAGTTTCACCCCTCCACTTT. The encoded protein is CASSWDTTVSPLHF.